Each of the 26 T cell receptor beta chains below was sequenced from the same sample in a study of shared clonotypes between healthy human individuals. Naivety among CD8 cells was defined by CD45RO negativity and positive CCR7 selection, thereby excluding terminally differentiated effector memory CD45RA+ cells. The repertoire was sequenced with immunoSEQ multiplex PCR; TCRdb's copy has only in-frame clones and lacks some. Altogether hundreds of thousands of clones are present, 95% to 96% being singletons, with the ten largest covering 0.11%. Source material: naive CD8+ T cells sorted from blood. Receptor source: a woman younger than 45 in good health.

V gene TRBV20-1 combines with J gene TRBJ2-7; D unclear. The CDR3 is made up of 10 amino acids. The germline V gene has CDR1 DFQATT and CDR2 SNEGSKA (reference sequence). V lost 6 bases to trimming and J lost 5 bases, with 8 bases between them. CDR3 in amino acids: CSAIGHEQYF. CDR3 in DNA: TGCAGTGCAATCGGACACGAGCAGTACTTC.

J is TRBJ2-5 and V is TRBV28; TRBD1 matches 9 bases. Per the germline V gene, CDR1 is MDHEN and CDR2 is SYDVKM. Trimming at V came to 6 bases and at J to 6 bases, leaving 14 bases not matched to a gene. CDR3 length equals 16 residues. CDR3 protein: CASRPPGQGGMKTQYF. The CDR3 DNA follows: TGTGCCAGCAGACCGCCGGGACAGGGAGGGATGAAGACCCAGTACTTC.

The chain has TRBV9 and TRBJ2-2; 10 bases line up with TRBD2. The CDR3 extends over 17 amino acids. CDR1 is SGDLS, CDR2 YYNGEE, per germline. V dropped 2 bases and J dropped 5; count of bases not matched to a gene: 9. CDR3 loop: CASSVLAGVKATGELFF. CDR3 nucleotide sequence: TGTGCCAGCAGCGTCCTAGCGGGAGTTAAGGCTACCGGGGAGCTGTTTTTT.

Only one count was recorded for this clone. The rearrangement uses TRBV2 and TRBJ2-7, with D perhaps TRBD2 (5 bases). V was cut by 8 bases and J by 1 base, with 12 bases left in between. This CDR3 region has 13 residues. Germline V gene lookup returns CDR1 SNHLY and CDR2 FYNNEI. The CDR3 DNA is TGTGCCAGCCGGGTCGGGGAATCCTACGAGCAGTACTTC. It translates to CASRVGESYEQYF.

The table lists this clone with a few counts. The genes are TRBV4-1 and TRBJ1-1; D is uncertain. Trimming shortened V by 1 base and J by 0 bases, and 0 bases separated the two germline ends. Germline V lookup: CDR1 MGHRA, CDR2 YSYEKL. This CDR3 is 12 amino acids long. The CDR3 here is CASSQVNTEAFF. In DNA form, the CDR3 reads TGCGCCAGCAGCCAAGTGAACACTGAAGCTTTCTTT.

This rearrangement joins TRBV6-1 to TRBJ2-7; the D is unclear. Germline CDR1 is MNHNS and CDR2 is SASEGT. The CDR3 contains 14 residues. V was shortened by 1 base and J by 3 bases, with 10 bases between the two germline ends. The DNA of the CDR3 is TGTGCCAGCAGTGAAGAGGGTATCTACTACGAGCAGTACTTC. It yields the protein CASSEEGIYYEQYF.

The chain employs TRBV5-6 and TRBJ2-5; D is ambiguous. The CDR3 length is 16 residues. Trimming pared 0 bases from V and 1 base from J, leaving 13 bases between. Germline CDR1 SGHDT, CDR2 YYEEEE. The CDR3 sequence: CASSLDLPGSQETQYF. In nucleotides, the CDR3 is TGTGCCAGCAGCTTGGATCTCCCCGGGTCCCAAGAGACCCAGTACTTC.

V gene TRBV4-2 combines with J gene TRBJ1-1, with 9 nucleotides matching TRBD1. The V and J ends lost 5 bases and 0 bases, in that order; junction bases with no gene match: 4. This CDR3 contains 15 residues. Germline V gene sequence: CDR1 LGHNA, CDR2 YNFKEQ. The CDR3 loop is CASSWGDRVNTEAFF. In DNA, the CDR3 is TGTGCCAGCAGCTGGGGGGACAGGGTGAACACTGAAGCTTTCTTT.

This clone showed up just once. The gene calls are TRBV19 and TRBJ2-3, with 8 bases matching TRBD2. Germline trimming cut 7 bases from V and 4 bases from J; bases unmatched to any gene: 10. Germline V gives CDR1 LNHDA, CDR2 SQIVND (reference sequence). The CDR3 covers 15 residues. The CDR3 sequence is CASKIGAGVADTQYF. For the CDR3, the DNA is TGTGCCAGTAAGATAGGAGCGGGAGTAGCAGATACGCAGTATTTT.

Written as DNA, the CDR3 is TGTGCCAGCAGTTTAGAGGGGGGGCCAAAAGAGACCCAGTACTTC. It yields the protein CASSLEGGPKETQYF. The chain recombines TRBV28 with TRBJ2-5; TRBD2 might be the D (7 bases). V lost 2 bases to trimming and J lost 3 bases, with 13 bases between them. Looked up from germline, CDR1 is MDHEN and CDR2 is SYDVKM. The CDR3 totals 15 residues.

This chain uses TRBV13 with TRBJ2-1; 11 positions match TRBD2. Germline V gene data show CDR1 as PRHDT and CDR2 as FYEKMQ (reference sequence). The CDR3 runs to 17 residues. With 5 bases clipped from V and 1 base from J, the junction kept 7 bases outside the gene matches. The CDR3 DNA reads TGTGCCAGCAGCATCATTAGCGGGAGGGTATCCTACAATGAGCAGTTCTTC. Translating it yields CASSIISGRVSYNEQFF.

The CDR3 bases are TGTGCCAGCAGCACCCGGGACCATGGCTACACCTTC. As protein: CASSTRDHGYTF. The gene calls are TRBV11-2 and TRBJ1-2; D is perhaps TRBD1 (5 bases). V was trimmed by 5 bases and J by 6 bases, leaving 10 bases between them. CDR1 SGHAT and CDR2 FQNNGV come from the germline V gene. This CDR3 has 12 residues.

The chain uses TRBV6-5 and TRBJ2-1; 15 positions match TRBD2. The CDR3 is 15 amino acids. In germline, CDR1 is MNHEY, CDR2 SVGAGI. J lost 6 bases, V lost 4 bases, and 1 base had no gene match. The CDR3, as DNA: TGTGCCAGCAGTTTGGGACTAGCGGGAGGCAATGAGCAGTTCTTC. Amino acids: CASSLGLAGGNEQFF.

The chain employs TRBV28 and TRBJ1-4; D is undetermined. Per the germline V gene, CDR1 is MDHEN and CDR2 is SYDVKM. The V end was cut by 5 bases, the J end by 0 bases, with 10 bases between. The length of the CDR3 is 15 residues. CDR3 DNA: TGTGCCAGCAGTCGCTTGCTTGCAACTAATGAAAAACTGTTTTTT. Protein sequence: CASSRLLATNEKLFF.

This chain connects TRBV29-1 to TRBJ2-1, with D perhaps matching TRBD1 (5 bases). This CDR3 region has 11 residues. The germline CDR1 and CDR2 sequences are SQVTM and ANQGSEA. V was shortened by 6 bases and J by 10 bases, with 13 bases between the two germline ends. CDR3 sequence (DNA): TGCAGCGTGCGTCGGCAGGGAGAGCAGTTCTTC. It encodes CSVRRQGEQFF.

With respect to this clone: Other DNA sequences in the same sample also yield this CDR3. The CDR3 nucleotides are TGTGCCAGCAGCTTGGAGCGTCAAGAGACCCAGTACTTC. It encodes CASSLERQETQYF. The chain has TRBV5-4 and TRBJ2-5; D not certain. The germline V gene encodes CDR1 SGHNT and CDR2 YYREEE (reference sequence). The CDR3 is 13 amino acids. Trimming took 0 bases from V and 2 from J, leaving 5 bases between them.

A remark on this clone: The CDR3 does not end in the conserved phenylalanine or tryptophan, so this is likely a read error. It is unclear where the CDR3 begins or ends on the DNA, so no DNA is shown, and the CDR3 is as TCRdb lists it. V usage is TRBV2 and J usage is TRBJ2-7. Termini included, the CDR3 measures 12 amino acids. CDR1 SNHLY and CDR2 FYNNEI come from the germline V gene. CDR3 residues: CASSEYRLYPQN.

V usage is TRBV7-9 and J usage is TRBJ1-2; 10 bases match TRBD1. The CDR3 covers 19 residues. The germline CDR1 and CDR2 sequences are SEHNR and FQNEAQ (reference sequence). Trimming took 5 bases from V and 4 from J; bases not matched to a gene: 19. In DNA, the CDR3 is TGTGCCAGCAGCGGCACTGCCGGGACAGGGGCCCTCATGGGCTATGGCTACACCTTC. Its protein is CASSGTAGTGALMGYGYTF.

The rearrangement uses TRBV29-1 and TRBJ2-5, with D unclear. TRBJ2-7 matches the DNA end more closely, so the J call is doubtful. The CDR3 totals 12 residues. Germline V gene sequence: CDR1 SQVTM, CDR2 ANQGSEA. The CDR3 DNA is TGCAGCGTTGAAGGACGGTCCTACGAGCAGTACTTC. Amino acid sequence: CSVEGRSYEQYF.

J is TRBJ2-1 and V is TRBV19; perhaps D is TRBD1 or TRBD2 (6 bases each). The CDR3 is 14 residues long. The germline V gene encodes CDR1 LNHDA and CDR2 SQIVND (reference sequence). The V gene lost 3 bases and the J gene lost 9 bases, with 15 bases spanning the gap. The CDR3 sequence is CASSIPGAQGEQFF. For the CDR3, the DNA is TGTGCCAGTAGTATCCCGGGGGCTCAGGGTGAGCAGTTCTTC. Based on the CDR3 plus reference TRBV19 and TRBJ2-1, the full variable domain is DGGITQSPKYLFRKEGQNVTLSCEQNLNHDAMYWYRQDPGQGLRLIYYSQIVNDFQKGDIAEGYSVSREKKESFPLTVTSAQKNPTAFYLCASSIPGAQGEQFFGPGTRLTVL.

The rearrangement uses TRBV27 and TRBJ2-3; 12 bases line up with TRBD2. V lost 0 bases, J lost 4 bases, and 5 bases stayed unmatched. Per germline, CDR1 MNHEY and CDR2 SMNVEV (reference sequence). CDR3 length equals 17 residues. CDR3 DNA sequence: TGTGCCAGCAGTTTATCGGGGCTAGCGGGAGGGGCAGATACGCAGTATTTT. Translation gives CASSLSGLAGGADTQYF.

V and J are TRBV29-1 and TRBJ1-2; D perhaps matches TRBD1 (5 bases). Between the trimmed V and J ends, which lost 0 bases and 4 bases, there was a span of 18 bases. The germline CDR1 and CDR2 sequences are SQVTM and ANQGSEA. The CDR3 length is 16 residues. CDR3 bases: TGCAGCGTTGAAGATTTGGTCGGGGCGCGGGTCTATGGCTACACCTTC. Translated: CSVEDLVGARVYGYTF.

The chain links TRBV19 to TRBJ2-5; no reliable D call. The V end was cut by 6 bases, the J end by 4 bases, with 6 bases between. The CDR3 extends over 11 amino acids. Germline V lookup: CDR1 LNHDA, CDR2 SQIVND (reference sequence). CDR3 sequence reads: CASRHGETQYF. As DNA, the CDR3 is TGTGCCAGTAGACACGGAGAGACCCAGTACTTC.

The chain joins TRBV9 to TRBJ1-6, with D unresolved. Trimming left V 3 bases short and J 10 bases short, with 17 bases between. The CDR3 length is 15 residues. Germline CDR1 reads SGDLS; CDR2 reads YYNGEE. The CDR3 bases are TGTGCCAGCAGCGCAGACAAGGGTCGGAACTCACCCCTCCACTTT. This codes for CASSADKGRNSPLHF.

The rearrangement links TRBV19 to TRBJ1-2; D not certain. The germline V gene has CDR1 LNHDA and CDR2 SQIVND (reference sequence). V was shortened by 0 bases and J by 5 bases, with 10 bases between the two germline ends. The CDR3 runs to 14 residues. CDR3 DNA sequence: TGTGCCAGTAGTATAGACATGGAATCGTATGGCTACACCTTC. It yields the protein CASSIDMESYGYTF.

The chain couples TRBV10-2 to TRBJ1-1; D remains unclear. The CDR3 consists of 10 residues. Germline V gene lookup returns CDR1 WSHSY and CDR2 SAAADI. V lost 3 bases and J 10 bases, leaving 6 bases between the germline ends. CDR3 in amino acids: CASSDGRAFF. The CDR3 nucleotides are TGCGCCAGCAGTGACGGAAGAGCTTTCTTT.